These 5 T cell receptor beta chains originate from one sample sequenced in a study of blood T cell repertoires in COVID-19. Clones were sequenced by immunoSEQ multiplex PCR, and TCRdb holds only the in-frame ones, with some missing. The sample holds about 78,000 clones; about 92% are singletons and the top ten take around 0.97%. Sequencing was performed on peripheral blood. All receptors come from a woman aged 50 to 65 in a cohort sampled during active COVID-19.

This clone is a singleton in its sample. V is TRBV12-5 and J is TRBJ2-1; D perhaps matches TRBD2 (5 bases). CDR3 length: 15 residues. Looked up from germline, CDR1 is LGHNT and CDR2 is FRNRAP. The ends were cut back, 1 base at V and 6 bases at J, with 13 bases in the middle. For the CDR3, the DNA is TGTGCTAGTGGTTTGGGGGCCGGGGATATCAATGAGCAGTTCTTC. Encoded protein: CASGLGAGDINEQFF.

This rearrangement joins TRBV25-1 to TRBJ2-7, with 14 bases identical to TRBD2. This CDR3 has 14 amino acids. The germline CDR1 and CDR2 sequences are MGHDK and SYGVNS. The V gene end was trimmed by 6 bases and the J gene end by 7 bases; junction bases not matched to a gene: 5. CDR3 protein: CASSPGLAGGEQYF. The CDR3, as DNA: TGTGCCAGCAGCCCTGGACTAGCGGGAGGTGAGCAGTACTTC.

This clone was observed a handful of times. The J gene is TRBJ1-2, the V gene TRBV19; 9 positions match TRBD1. The CDR3 is made up of 14 amino acids. Germline V gene lookup returns CDR1 LNHDA and CDR2 SQIVND (reference sequence). The J segment lost 3 bases and the V segment lost 6 bases, leaving 5 bases of the junction unmatched. The chain's CDR3 is CASRGTGTYYGYTF. The CDR3 nucleotides are TGTGCCAGTAGGGGGACAGGGACCTACTATGGCTACACCTTC.

The chain links TRBV24-1 to TRBJ1-5; D might be TRBD1 (6 bases). With 3 bases removed from V and 4 bases from J, the gap between germline ends came to 12 bases. The CDR3 runs 15 residues. Germline values: CDR1 KGHDR, CDR2 SFDVKD. CDR3 sequence: CATSDPGTPNQPQHF. In nucleotides, the CDR3 is TGTGCCACCAGTGATCCCGGGACACCGAATCAGCCCCAGCATTTT.

This clone was recorded a few times. CDR3 bases: TGTGCCTGGAGATCCGGGACACGGTATAATTCACCCCTCCACTTT. Translation: CAWRSGTRYNSPLHF. J is TRBJ1-6 and V is TRBV30, with D tentatively TRBD1 (6 bases). The CDR3 is made up of 15 amino acids. Germline assignment: CDR1 GTSNPN and CDR2 SVGIG (reference sequence). V was cut by 3 bases and J by 4 bases, with 13 bases left in between.